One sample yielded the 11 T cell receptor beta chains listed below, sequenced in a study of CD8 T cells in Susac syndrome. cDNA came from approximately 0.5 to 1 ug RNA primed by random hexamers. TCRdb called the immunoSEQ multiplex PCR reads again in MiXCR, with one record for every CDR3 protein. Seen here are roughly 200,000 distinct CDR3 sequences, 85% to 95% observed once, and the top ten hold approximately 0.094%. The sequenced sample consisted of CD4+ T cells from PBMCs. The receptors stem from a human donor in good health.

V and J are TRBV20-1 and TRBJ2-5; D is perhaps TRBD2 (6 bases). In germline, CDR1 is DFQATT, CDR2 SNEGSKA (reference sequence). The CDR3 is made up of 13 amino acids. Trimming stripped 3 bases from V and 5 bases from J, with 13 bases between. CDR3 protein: CSASFTGAETQYF. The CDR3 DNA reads TGCAGTGCTAGCTTTACGGGAGCCGAGACCCAGTACTTC.

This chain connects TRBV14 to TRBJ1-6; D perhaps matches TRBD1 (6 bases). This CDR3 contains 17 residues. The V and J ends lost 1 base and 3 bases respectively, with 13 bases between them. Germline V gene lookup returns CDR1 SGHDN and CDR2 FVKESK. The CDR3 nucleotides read TGTGCCAGCAGCCAAGCTGACGACAGGATCTATAATTCACCCCTCCACTTT. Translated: CASSQADDRIYNSPLHF.

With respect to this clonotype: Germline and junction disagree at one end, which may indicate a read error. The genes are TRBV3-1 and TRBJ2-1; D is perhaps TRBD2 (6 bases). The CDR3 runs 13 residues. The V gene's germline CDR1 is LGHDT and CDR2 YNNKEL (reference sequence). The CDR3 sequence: CASSQRTGATLRF. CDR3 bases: TGTGCCAGCAGCCAAAGAACGGGAGCCACACTAAGGTTC.

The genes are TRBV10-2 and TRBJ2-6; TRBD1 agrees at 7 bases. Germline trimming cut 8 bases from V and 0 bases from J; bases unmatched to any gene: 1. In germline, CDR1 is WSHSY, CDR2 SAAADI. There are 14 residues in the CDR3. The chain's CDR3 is CASWDSSGANVLTF. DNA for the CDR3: TGCGCCAGCTGGGACAGCTCTGGGGCCAACGTCCTGACTTTC.

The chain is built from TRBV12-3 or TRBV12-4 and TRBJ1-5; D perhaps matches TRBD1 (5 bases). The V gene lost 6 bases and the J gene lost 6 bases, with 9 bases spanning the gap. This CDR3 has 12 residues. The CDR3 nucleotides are TGTGCCAGCAGCCACCAGGGTCAGCCCCAGCATTTT. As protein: CASSHQGQPQHF.

CDR3 loop: CASTPQGDYEKLFF. CDR3 in DNA: TGTGCCAGCACCCCTCAAGGAGACTATGAAAAACTGTTTTTT. The J gene is TRBJ1-4, the V gene TRBV7-9; D remains ambiguous. This CDR3 spans 14 amino acids. CDR1 is SEHNR and CDR2 is FQNEAQ in the germline V gene (reference sequence). The germline V and J ends were trimmed by 7 bases and 6 bases, with 15 bases remaining between them.

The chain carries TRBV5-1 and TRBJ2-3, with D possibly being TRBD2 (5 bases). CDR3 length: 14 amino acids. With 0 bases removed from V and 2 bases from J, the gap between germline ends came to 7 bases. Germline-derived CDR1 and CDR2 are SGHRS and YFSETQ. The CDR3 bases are TGCGCCAGCAGCTTGGGACTATACACAGATACGCAGTATTTT. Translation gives CASSLGLYTDTQYF.

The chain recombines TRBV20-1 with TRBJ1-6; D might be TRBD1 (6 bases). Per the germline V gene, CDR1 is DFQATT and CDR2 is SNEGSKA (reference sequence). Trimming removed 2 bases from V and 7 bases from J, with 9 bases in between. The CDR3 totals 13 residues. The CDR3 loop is CSARFGGNSPLHF. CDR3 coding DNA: TGCAGTGCTAGATTCGGGGGCAATTCACCCCTCCACTTT.

In DNA form, the CDR3 reads TGTGCCACCAAGCAGGGGAGCACAGATACGCAGTATTTT. This gives the protein CATKQGSTDTQYF. J is TRBJ2-3 and V is TRBV24-1, with D tentatively TRBD1 (6 bases). Germline lookup yields CDR1 KGHDR and CDR2 SFDVKD. V lost 8 bases and J lost 0, with 8 bases in between. The CDR3 covers 13 residues.

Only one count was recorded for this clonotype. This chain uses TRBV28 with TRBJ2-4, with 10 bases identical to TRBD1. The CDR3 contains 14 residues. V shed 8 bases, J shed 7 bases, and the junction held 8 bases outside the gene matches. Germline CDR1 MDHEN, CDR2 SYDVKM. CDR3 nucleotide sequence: TGTGCCAGCCCCACGGGACAGGGGCGGAACATTCAGTACTTC. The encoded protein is CASPTGQGRNIQYF.

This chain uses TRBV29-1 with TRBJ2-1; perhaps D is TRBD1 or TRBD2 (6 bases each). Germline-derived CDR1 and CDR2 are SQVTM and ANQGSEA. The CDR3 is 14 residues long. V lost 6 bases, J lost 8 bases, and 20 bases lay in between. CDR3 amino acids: CSVSSSGATDEQFF. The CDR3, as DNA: TGCAGCGTGAGTTCTTCGGGGGCTACGGATGAGCAGTTCTTC.